The sequence of this TCR beta chain was determined in a study of T cell repertoires in cytomegalovirus infection. TCRdb reprocessed the reads with MiXCR, giving one entry per CDR3 protein. Altogether about 310,000 distinct CDR3 sequences are present, about 25% being singletons, with the ten largest covering 13%. The V gene lost 4 bases and the J gene lost 13 bases, with 17 bases spanning the gap. In germline, CDR1 is LNHDA, CDR2 SQIVND (reference sequence). This CDR3 comprises 13 residues. There are many counts of this clonotype. Its antigen is undetermined. This TCR derives from a human donor in good health (CMV status not recorded). Some clones in this sample may be carry-over from other donors' samples. The gene calls are TRBV19 and TRBJ2-1; D perhaps matches TRBD2 (6 bases). Specimen: cultured PBMCs, collected from culture after CMV antigen stimulation. The CDR3 is CASSSSPRGLQFF. For the CDR3, the DNA is TGTGCCAGTAGTAGTTCCCCTAGGGGACTCCAGTTCTTC.